The clone carrying this T cell receptor beta chain was observed a few times. Original methodology: Estimation of nucleated cell counts relied on the amplification of reference gene primers. Sequencing used immunoSEQ multiplex PCR; TCRdb keeps in-frame clones, though not all of them. V and J calls and clone size are copied from that table; D and trimming were computed from the DNA. Here the sample spans a few hundred thousand clones, 88% being singletons. The data were obtained in a study of blood T cell repertoires in COVID-19. As for the study in general: T cells, B-cell-depleted T cells, or PBMCs supplied cDNA or gDNA.

Trimming took 3 bases from V and 7 from J; bases not matched to a gene: 6. The CDR3 has 16 residues. CDR1 and CDR2 from the germline V gene are LGHDT and YNNKEL (reference sequence). This receptor was obtained from a man between 65 and 85 years old with acute or convalescent COVID-19. This rearrangement joins TRBV3-1 (or the pseudogene TRBV3-2) to TRBJ2-2; 12 bases are a match to TRBD2. The sample was peripheral blood. The CDR3 loop is CASSHWTSGIGGELFF. CDR3 coding DNA: TGTGCCAGCAGCCATTGGACTAGCGGGATCGGCGGGGAGCTGTTTTTT.